A single sample gave rise to the 4 T cell receptor beta chains below, sequenced in a study of CD8 T cells in ankylosing spondylitis. TCRdb redid the calling of the 5' RACE reads with MiXCR, one entry per CDR3 protein. The sample has approximately 150,000 distinct CDR3 sequences; about a third are singletons. Sequencing was performed on synovial fluid, either unsorted or a sorted T cell fraction (not recorded which). The receptors here all came from a male donor with ankylosing spondylitis.

This clonotype was seen a handful of times. The chain carries TRBV5-1 and TRBJ2-2, with TRBD1 matching over 10 bases. CDR3 length: 15 amino acids. Germline V lookup: CDR1 SGHRS, CDR2 YFSETQ. Trimming removed 3 bases from V and 5 bases from J; junction bases left unmatched: 4. CDR3 coding DNA: TGCGCCAGCAGCTCCCGGGACAGGGGTACCGGGGAGCTGTTTTTT. Amino acids: CASSSRDRGTGELFF.

This clonotype was counted only a few times. The rearrangement joins TRBV27 to TRBJ2-2, with a weak D call TRBD1 (6 bases). CDR1 and CDR2 (germline): MNHEY, SMNVEV (reference sequence). With 6 bases removed from V and 5 bases from J, the gap between germline ends came to 10 bases. The CDR3 has 13 amino acids. CDR3: CASRGHVTGELFF. CDR3 coding DNA: TGTGCCAGCAGGGGACATGTTACCGGGGAGCTGTTTTTT.

CDR3 amino acids: CASGKTGGNHGYTF. In DNA form, the CDR3 reads TGTGCCAGCGGAAAGACAGGGGGCAACCATGGCTACACCTTC. The chain uses TRBV28 and TRBJ1-2, with 10 positions matching TRBD1. The V and J ends lost 8 bases and 6 bases, in that order; junction bases with no gene match: 9. Germline lookup yields CDR1 MDHEN and CDR2 SYDVKM. The CDR3 has 14 amino acids.

This clonotype has ten or more counts. V is TRBV29-1 and J is TRBJ2-2; D possibly corresponds to TRBD2 (5 bases). CDR1 and CDR2 from the germline V gene are SQVTM and ANQGSEA. V was trimmed by 4 bases and J by 6 bases, leaving 6 bases between them. This CDR3 contains 11 residues. CDR3 residues: CSVGGSGELFF. Written as DNA, the CDR3 is TGCAGCGTTGGAGGGTCCGGGGAGCTGTTTTTT.